This record concerns one T cell receptor beta chain sequence. The data were obtained in a study of blood T cell repertoires in COVID-19. Study context: PBMCs, B-cell-depleted T cells, or T cells provided the cDNA or gDNA that made up the material.

Study processing details: Amplified reference gene primers provided the basis for estimating nucleated cell counts. Some clones are missing from TCRdb's copy, which holds only in-frame ones; the method was immunoSEQ multiplex PCR. From that table come the V and J calls and clone size; the DNA was used to work out D and trimming. The repertoire has a few hundred thousand clones, about 90% of them found once; the top ten carry approximately 3.1%. Germline CDR1 and CDR2: MGHRA and YSYEKL. The CDR3 spans 15 residues. The ends were cut back, 3 bases at V and 3 bases at J, with 11 bases in the middle. Sequenced sample: PBMCs or T cells enriched from blood (not recorded which). The TCR comes from a woman aged 30 to 39 who had recovered from COVID-19. The chain employs TRBV4-1 and TRBJ1-4, with D hard to call. For the CDR3, the DNA is TGCGCCAGCAGCCATACTCAGGAAGCTAATGAAAAACTGTTTTTT. Translated: CASSHTQEANEKLFF.